This T cell receptor beta chain was profiled in a study of T cells in Graves' hyperthyroidism and ophthalmopathy. TCR beta CDR3 regions were amplified from RNA transcripts. The HTBI set primed first-round TCR CDR3 RT-PCR. TCRdb recomputed calls from the multiplex PCR reads with MiXCR, one row per CDR3 protein. The sample contains 550,000 to 700,000 distinct CDR3 sequences, around 42% of which appear only once. This clonotype was detected ten times or more. Germline V gene data show CDR1 as SGHVS and CDR2 as FQNEAQ. Deletions cut 3 bases from V and 4 bases from J, with 13 bases between. The CDR3 is 15 amino acids.

The material sequenced was peripheral blood or thyroid tissue (not recorded which). The chain uses TRBV7-8 and TRBJ1-5; D is undetermined. The sequence was obtained from an adult woman with Graves' disease, either hyperthyroidism or ophthalmopathy (not recorded which). The CDR3 here is CASSLVTLGNQPQHF. Written as DNA, the CDR3 is TGTGCCAGCAGCTTGGTGACCTTGGGAAATCAGCCCCAGCATTTT.